The clone carrying this TCR beta chain was observed many times. These data originate in a study of T cells after yellow fever vaccination. V lost 1 base and J 10 bases, leaving 11 bases between the germline ends. Looked up from germline, CDR1 is LGHNA and CDR2 is YNFKEQ. CDR3 length equals 13 residues. 5'RACE template switching added a universal primer site and UMIs to TCR cDNA. TCRdb ran MiXCR on the 5' RACE reads and lists one entry per CDR3 protein. The profile shows some 120,000 distinct CDR3 sequences, approximately 7% of them singletons. This sequence was found in a man aged 18 to 30 who received the YFV17D yellow fever vaccine. This rearrangement joins TRBV4-2 to TRBJ2-1; D may match TRBD1 or TRBD2 (6 bases each). The specimen was CD4+ T cells sorted from PBMCs, collected 10 to 11 days after the first yellow fever vaccination. Here the CDR3 reads CASSQVGGFEQFF. For the CDR3, the DNA is TGTGCCAGCAGCCAAGTGGGGGGCTTCGAGCAGTTCTTC.